Each of the 27 T cell receptor beta chains below was sequenced from the same sample in a study of OX40 agonist ivuxolimab in advanced cancers. Method: immunoSEQ multiplex PCR; TCRdb's copy keeps in-frame clones and lacks some. Of tens of thousands of clones in the sample, 88% are singletons; the top ten hold 0.45% to 0.6%. The specimen comprised CD4+ or CD8+ T cells sorted from blood, sampled in a trial of the OX40 agonist ivuxolimab. The receptors shown here come from an adult with an advanced solid tumor such as melanoma, head and neck, liver or kidney cancer.

The table lists this clone with a count of one. V gene TRBV6-5 combines with J gene TRBJ1-1; D is possibly TRBD1 (6 bases). The CDR3 runs to 15 residues. The ends were cut back, 7 bases at V and 4 bases at J, with 19 bases in the middle. Germline V gene data show CDR1 as MNHEY and CDR2 as SVGAGI. The CDR3 is CASTPPGGSGTEAFF. Written as DNA, the CDR3 is TGTGCCAGCACCCCTCCTGGGGGCAGTGGCACTGAAGCTTTCTTT.

The chain uses TRBV10-3 and TRBJ2-1, with a possible D match to TRBD2 (5 bases). With 6 bases removed from V and 8 bases from J, the gap between germline ends came to 11 bases. The CDR3 has 12 amino acids. Germline values: CDR1 ENHRY, CDR2 SYGVKD. The CDR3 loop is CAIRRDRDEQFF. In DNA, the CDR3 is TGTGCCATCAGACGGGATAGGGATGAGCAGTTCTTC.

The V gene is TRBV27, the J gene TRBJ2-5, with D unresolved. This CDR3 is 11 amino acids long. CDR1 MNHEY and CDR2 SMNVEV come from the germline V gene (reference sequence). V gave up 4 bases and J gave up 4 bases, with 4 bases separating them. The chain's CDR3 is CASSYGETQYF. CDR3 bases: TGTGCCAGCAGTTACGGAGAGACCCAGTACTTC.

This chain connects TRBV28 to TRBJ1-5, with D possibly TRBD1 on 6 matching bases. CDR1 MDHEN and CDR2 SYDVKM come from the germline V gene. CDR3 length: 14 residues. The V end lost 5 bases, the J end lost 6 bases, and 14 bases lay between the germline ends. CDR3: CASSGTTGSQPQHF. Here the CDR3 DNA reads TGTGCCAGCAGTGGGACAACAGGTAGTCAGCCCCAGCATTTT.

In nucleotides, the CDR3 is TGTGCCAGCACCCCGGGACTAGTGGGGGGATTTACAGATACGCAGTATTTT. Protein: CASTPGLVGGFTDTQYF. This chain connects TRBV9 to TRBJ2-3; TRBD2 aligns across 8 bases. Germline CDR1 is SGDLS and CDR2 is YYNGEE. The junction had 15 bases not matched to a gene; V was cut back by 6 bases and J by 3 bases. This CDR3 is built from 17 residues.

Comment on this clone: The germline gene is not matched at one end of the junction; a read error may be the cause. The chain is built from TRBV14 and TRBJ1-4; 10 positions agree with TRBD1. Germline CDR1 and CDR2: SGHDN and FVKESK. The CDR3 runs to 16 residues. The DNA of the CDR3 is TGTGCCAGCACCCAAACGGACAGGGGGGGCTATGAAAAACTGTTTTTT. It specifies CASTQTDRGGYEKLFF.

This chain links TRBV6-6 with TRBJ1-2, with a weak D call TRBD1 (5 bases). Germline V gene data show CDR1 as MNHNY and CDR2 as SVGAGI (reference sequence). The CDR3 totals 14 residues. Trimming took off 4 bases at V and 4 bases at J, with 13 bases between the two ends. The CDR3 protein is CASSSQGHSYGYTF. The CDR3 DNA reads as TGTGCCAGCAGTTCCCAAGGACACTCCTATGGCTACACCTTC.

This rearrangement joins TRBV18 to TRBJ1-5; 7 bases agree with TRBD1. Looked up from germline, CDR1 is KGHSH and CDR2 is LQKENI. The CDR3 loop spans 15 amino acids. V lost 2 bases and J lost 3; bases outside the gene matches: 4. CDR3 amino acids: CASSPLGGSNQPQHF. The DNA of the CDR3 is TGTGCCAGCTCACCATTAGGGGGCTCCAATCAGCCCCAGCATTTT.

This CDR3 is CASSPPGSEEKLFF. The CDR3 DNA is TGTGCCAGCAGTCCTCCCGGGTCCGAGGAAAAACTGTTTTTT. The V call is TRBV28, the J call TRBJ1-4; no clear D gene. This CDR3 has 14 amino acids. Germline CDR1 MDHEN, CDR2 SYDVKM. With 5 bases removed from V and 8 bases from J, the gap between germline ends came to 15 bases.

This clone has only a few counts. The chain links TRBV2 to TRBJ2-3, with TRBD2 as a possible D gene (5 bases). From germline, CDR1 is SNHLY and CDR2 FYNNEI. Between the trimmed V and J ends, which lost 4 bases and 6 bases, there was a span of 11 bases. This CDR3 has 13 residues. In DNA form, the CDR3 reads TGTGCCAGCAGTGGACGGACTTGGGATACGCAGTATTTT. It yields the protein CASSGRTWDTQYF.

The chain has TRBV29-1 and TRBJ2-7, with TRBD1 identical over 8 bases. Looked up from germline, CDR1 is SQVTM and CDR2 is ANQGSEA. Germline trimming cut 4 bases from V and 2 bases from J; bases unmatched to any gene: 7. The CDR3 loop spans 14 amino acids. This chain's CDR3 is CSVGTGTGPYEQYF. CDR3 in DNA: TGCAGCGTTGGAACCGGGACAGGTCCCTACGAGCAGTACTTC.

This clone appeared a single time. V is TRBV4-2 and J is TRBJ2-1; 7 bases are a match to TRBD1. The V segment lost 1 base and the J segment 16 bases; nucleotides outside the gene matches: 4. This CDR3 comprises 11 residues. The germline gives CDR1 LGHNA, CDR2 YNFKEQ. CDR3 coding DNA: TGTGCCAGCAGCCAAGGAGGGGGCTCCTTCTTC. Protein product: CASSQGGGSFF.

The J gene is TRBJ1-4, the V gene TRBV5-1, with D perhaps TRBD1 (6 bases). V was pared by 3 bases and J by 5 bases, with 11 bases between. The CDR3 covers 14 residues. Per germline, CDR1 SGHRS and CDR2 YFSETQ. CDR3 DNA: TGCGCCAGCAGCTCGGACAGCGCAAATGAAAAACTGTTTTTT. Translating it yields CASSSDSANEKLFF.

Concerning this clone itself: The junction departs from the called germline gene at one end, perhaps through a read error. J is TRBJ1-2 and V is TRBV15; a weak D match, TRBD1 (5 bases). Germline values: CDR1 LNHNV, CDR2 YYDKDF (reference sequence). The CDR3 sequence is 12 residues long. The CDR3 spells CATSRGGSALIF. In DNA, the CDR3 is TGTGCCACCAGCAGGGGGGGGTCTGCCCTTATCTTC.

This chain links TRBV11-2 with TRBJ1-1; D not resolved. The CDR3 has 14 residues. Trimming shortened V by 0 bases and J by 6 bases, and 11 bases separated the two germline ends. Germline-derived CDR1 and CDR2 are SGHAT and FQNNGV. CDR3: CASSLDQGYAEAFF. The CDR3 nucleotides are TGTGCCAGCAGCTTAGATCAAGGGTACGCTGAAGCTTTCTTT.

The gene calls are TRBV5-4 and TRBJ2-7; 7 bases fit TRBD1. There are 16 residues in the CDR3. The V and J ends lost 0 bases and 0 bases, in that order; junction bases with no gene match: 6. The germline V gene encodes CDR1 SGHNT and CDR2 YYREEE (reference sequence). CDR3 residues: CASSLAVTGASYEQYF. The CDR3 DNA is TGTGCCAGCAGCTTGGCCGTTACAGGGGCCTCCTACGAGCAGTACTTC.

V gene TRBV21-1 combines with J gene TRBJ1-5; the table gives TRBD1 as D, unverified against the DNA. TRBV21-1 is marked as a pseudogene. This CDR3 contains 17 residues. The CDR3 coding sequence is TGTGCCAGCAGCAAAAGGGGTAACAGGGGAAGCAATCAGCCCCAGCATTTT. Encoded protein: CASSKRGNRGSNQPQHF.

This clone showed up just a few times. V usage is TRBV5-1 and J usage is TRBJ1-1; weak D call: TRBD1 (6 bases). The CDR3 is 13 amino acids. Trimming took 7 bases from V and 5 from J, leaving 15 bases between them. Per the germline V gene, CDR1 is SGHRS and CDR2 is YFSETQ. The CDR3 DNA sequence: TGCGCCAGCGGGGGGGGGCCGGGGACTGAAGCTTTCTTT. This gives the protein CASGGGPGTEAFF.

This sequence joins TRBV4-2 and TRBJ1-1; D unclear. Trimming cost V 2 bases and J 0 bases, with 13 bases left between them. The CDR3 runs 16 residues. The germline gives CDR1 LGHNA, CDR2 YNFKEQ. The CDR3 loop is CASSQFYGNMNTEAFF. CDR3 DNA sequence: TGTGCCAGCAGCCAATTTTACGGAAATATGAACACTGAAGCTTTCTTT.

V and J are TRBV6-6 and TRBJ2-7; D gene uncertain. Trimming left V 7 bases short and J 4 bases short, with 11 bases between. Germline lookup yields CDR1 MNHNY and CDR2 SVGAGI (reference sequence). CDR3 size: 12 residues. DNA of the CDR3: TGTGCCAGCAATGGGCCGCCGTACGAGCAGTACTTC. Protein sequence: CASNGPPYEQYF.

The rearrangement uses TRBV19 and TRBJ1-1; 9 bases agree with TRBD1. The ends lost 8 bases at V and 5 bases at J; junction bases unmatched: 6. Germline CDR1 is LNHDA and CDR2 is SQIVND (reference sequence). The CDR3 sequence is 13 residues long. The CDR3 here is CASGYRGRTEAFF. The CDR3 bases are TGTGCCAGTGGCTACAGGGGGCGAACTGAAGCTTTCTTT.

This clone occurred a few times. This rearrangement joins TRBV5-4 to TRBJ2-3; 14 bases match TRBD2. V was clipped by 3 bases and J by 3 bases; unmatched bases: 3. The CDR3 is made up of 16 amino acids. Germline V lookup: CDR1 SGHNT, CDR2 YYREEE (reference sequence). The CDR3 sequence: CASSSGLAGVTDTQYF. The CDR3, as DNA: TGTGCCAGCAGCTCGGGACTAGCGGGGGTGACAGATACGCAGTATTTT.

CDR3 sequence reads: CASSGGALGFAVFGEQYF. CDR3 nucleotides: TGTGCCAGCAGTGGGGGGGCGTTGGGCTTTGCGGTGTTTGGCGAGCAGTACTTC. The rearrangement links TRBV27 to TRBJ2-7; TRBD2 is a possible D gene (7 bases). The CDR3 has 18 amino acids. Trimming removed 5 bases at V and 6 bases at J, with 29 bases between. Germline-derived CDR1 and CDR2 are MNHEY and SMNVEV (reference sequence).

This rearrangement joins TRBV7-9 to TRBJ2-7; 9 bases line up with TRBD2. This CDR3 region has 16 residues. The germline V gene encodes CDR1 SEHNR and CDR2 FQNEAQ (reference sequence). The V gene end was trimmed by 0 bases and the J gene end by 0 bases; junction bases not matched to a gene: 3. The CDR3 protein is CASSLALAGSSYEQYF. As DNA, the CDR3 is TGTGCCAGCAGCTTAGCCCTAGCGGGGAGCTCCTACGAGCAGTACTTC. Full variable domain (outside the CDR3, taken from reference TRBV7-9 and TRBJ2-7): DTGVSQNPRHKITKRGQNVTFRCDPISEHNRLYWYRQTLGQGPEFLTYFQNEAQLEKSRLLSDRFSAERPKGSFSTLEIQRTEQGDSAMYLCASSLALAGSSYEQYFGPGTRLTVT.

This clone is a singleton in its sample. J is TRBJ1-5 and V is TRBV28, with TRBD1 as a possible D gene (6 bases). This CDR3 contains 13 residues. Germline CDR1 reads MDHEN; CDR2 reads SYDVKM. Trimming shortened V by 5 bases and J by 7 bases, and 12 bases separated the two germline ends. The CDR3 is CASSGEQGQPQHF. CDR3 DNA sequence: TGTGCCAGCAGTGGGGAACAGGGACAGCCCCAGCATTTT.

This clone was recorded once. The chain recombines TRBV2 with TRBJ1-2, with a weak D call TRBD1 (5 bases). The CDR3 loop spans 14 amino acids. Trimming pared 1 base from V and 7 bases from J, leaving 13 bases between. Looked up from germline, CDR1 is SNHLY and CDR2 is FYNNEI. DNA for the CDR3: TGTGCCAGCAGTGAAGAGCAGGGAACTATTGGCTACACCTTC. As protein: CASSEEQGTIGYTF.

The chain combines TRBV7-2 with TRBJ2-5, with 9 bases aligning to TRBD1. The DNA end is a closer match to TRBJ2-7, so the J assignment may be wrong. CDR1 SGHTA and CDR2 FQGNSA come from the germline V gene. This CDR3 region has 14 residues. As DNA, the CDR3 is TGTGCCAGCAGCTTAGTGGGGACAGGGAACGAGCAGTACTTC. Protein sequence: CASSLVGTGNEQYF.